The 31 T cell receptor beta chains below were found in one sample sequenced in a study of blood T cell repertoires in COVID-19. Generated by immunoSEQ multiplex PCR, the TCRdb table keeps only in-frame clones and is missing some. The sample has around 170,000 clones; roughly 90% are singletons. Sequenced material: peripheral blood. Source of these receptors: a man in his forties or fifties with acute or convalescent COVID-19.

The chain couples TRBV11-2 to TRBJ2-1; 9 bases agree with TRBD2. The J segment lost 9 bases and the V segment lost 1 base, leaving 10 bases of the junction unmatched. CDR1 and CDR2 from the germline V gene are SGHAT and FQNNGV. The CDR3 is 16 residues long. The CDR3: CASSLAALAGRIEQFF. DNA for the CDR3: TGTGCCAGCAGCTTAGCCGCCCTAGCGGGAAGAATTGAGCAGTTCTTC.

The chain couples TRBV24-1 to TRBJ2-3; D is uncertain. The CDR3 consists of 15 residues. Per the germline V gene, CDR1 is KGHDR and CDR2 is SFDVKD. V was cut by 4 bases and J by 3 bases, with 13 bases left in between. The CDR3 DNA is TGTGCCACCAGTGACCCAGATGAGAGGACAGATACGCAGTATTTT. Translating it yields CATSDPDERTDTQYF.

The chain carries TRBV2 and TRBJ2-6; D call uncertain. The V gene's germline CDR1 is SNHLY and CDR2 FYNNEI. Between the trimmed V and J ends, which lost 8 bases and 1 base, there was a span of 6 bases. This CDR3 contains 13 residues. CDR3 region: CASQSSGANVLTF. CDR3 coding DNA: TGTGCCAGCCAGTCTTCTGGGGCCAACGTCCTGACTTTC. The full variable domain, completed using reference TRBV2 and TRBJ2-6, is EPEVTQTPSHQVTQMGQEVILRCVPISNHLYFYWYRQILGQKVEFLVSFYNNEISEKSEIFDDQFSVERPDGSNFTLKIRSTKLEDSAMYFCASQSSGANVLTFGAGSRLTVL.

This chain connects TRBV19 to TRBJ2-7; no firm D call. The CDR3 covers 15 residues. The germline V and J ends were trimmed by 3 bases and 2 bases, with 14 bases remaining between them. Looked up from germline, CDR1 is LNHDA and CDR2 is SQIVND (reference sequence). The CDR3 coding sequence is TGTGCCAGTAGTATGTCTGGCAAGAGGACCTACGAGCAGTACTTC. This translates into CASSMSGKRTYEQYF.

This clone occurred a few times. The V gene is TRBV30, the J gene TRBJ2-1, with 10 bases aligning to TRBD2. This CDR3 has 18 residues. The V gene end was trimmed by 1 base and the J gene end by 0 bases; junction bases not matched to a gene: 9. Germline V gene data show CDR1 as GTSNPN and CDR2 as SVGIG (reference sequence). Written as DNA, the CDR3 is TGTGCCTGGAGTGGTCTAGCGGGAGCCATGAGCTCCTACAATGAGCAGTTCTTC. It specifies CAWSGLAGAMSSYNEQFF.

This chain joins TRBV27 and TRBJ2-1; 10 bases are a match to TRBD2. Germline V gives CDR1 MNHEY, CDR2 SMNVEV (reference sequence). This CDR3 region has 16 residues. J gave up 8 bases and V 8 bases, and 15 bases lay outside the gene matches. The CDR3, as DNA: TGTGCCAGCCCGAGACGAGCGGGAGGGCCGGGCGATGAGCAGTTCTTC. Encoded protein: CASPRRAGGPGDEQFF.

This chain uses TRBV27 with TRBJ1-6; 7 nucleotides match TRBD1. Germline V gene lookup returns CDR1 MNHEY and CDR2 SMNVEV (reference sequence). The CDR3 covers 14 residues. J was trimmed by 3 bases and V by 4 bases; bases with no gene match: 0. The CDR3 loop is CASSWDSYNSPLHF. The CDR3 DNA reads TGTGCCAGCAGTTGGGACAGCTATAATTCACCCCTCCACTTT.

The table lists this clone with a few counts. The rearrangement links TRBV28 to TRBJ1-1; 7 nucleotides line up with TRBD1. Germline CDR1 MDHEN, CDR2 SYDVKM. The CDR3 loop spans 13 amino acids. V lost 8 bases, J lost 5 bases, and 8 bases stayed unmatched. For the CDR3, the DNA is TGTGCCAGCTTTACAGGGGATAGGACTGAAGCTTTCTTT. Translated: CASFTGDRTEAFF. Based on the CDR3 plus reference TRBV28 and TRBJ1-1, the full variable domain is DVKVTQSSRYLVKRTGEKVFLECVQDMDHENMFWYRQDPGLGLRLIYFSYDVKMKEKGDIPEGYSVSREKKERFSLILESASTNQTSMYLCASFTGDRTEAFFGQGTRLTVV.

The genes are TRBV10-3 and TRBJ2-1; D remains ambiguous. CDR1 and CDR2 (germline): ENHRY, SYGVKD. CDR3 length: 14 residues. The germline V and J ends were trimmed by 3 bases and 0 bases, with 6 bases remaining between them. The CDR3 DNA is TGTGCCATCAGTGAATATAGCTCCTACAATGAGCAGTTCTTC. Amino acids: CAISEYSSYNEQFF.

The genes are TRBV4-1 and TRBJ1-1, with unresolved D. This CDR3 is built from 12 residues. The ends were cut back, 2 bases at V and 5 bases at J, with 6 bases in the middle. Germline V gene data show CDR1 as MGHRA and CDR2 as YSYEKL. The CDR3 nucleotides read TGCGCCAGCAGCCAAAGCCCGACTGAAGCTTTCTTT. This encodes CASSQSPTEAFF.

The chain joins TRBV7-2 to TRBJ2-7, with 8 bases lining up with TRBD1. The V gene's germline CDR1 is SGHTA and CDR2 FQGNSA. Trimming at V came to 4 bases and at J to 3 bases, leaving 11 bases not matched to a gene. The CDR3 length is 16 residues. The CDR3 DNA sequence: TGTGCCAGCAGCTGGAAGACAGGGGCCCCCGTCTACGAGCAGTACTTC. Translating it yields CASSWKTGAPVYEQYF.

This clone appeared once. The CDR3 loop reads CASRGGQGAGNSPLHF. The CDR3 region has the DNA TGTGCCAGCAGGGGGGGACAGGGGGCAGGTAATTCACCCCTCCACTTT. The chain recombines TRBV2 with TRBJ1-6, with TRBD1 identical over 12 bases. With V trimmed by 6 bases and J by 6 bases, 6 bases remained unmatched. Germline CDR1 is SNHLY and CDR2 is FYNNEI. The CDR3 consists of 16 residues.

The V and J genes are TRBV3-1 (or the pseudogene TRBV3-2) and TRBJ2-3; no clear D. Germline V gene sequence: CDR1 LGHDT, CDR2 YNNKEL (reference sequence). Trimming stripped 1 base from V and 4 bases from J, with 6 bases between. This CDR3 spans 13 amino acids. In DNA, the CDR3 is TGTGCCAGCAGCCAAGCCTTCGCAGATACGCAGTATTTT. Translating gives CASSQAFADTQYF.

J is TRBJ1-1 and V is TRBV18; 8 nucleotides match TRBD1. The germline V gene has CDR1 KGHSH and CDR2 LQKENI. The V and J ends lost 5 bases and 3 bases, in that order; junction bases with no gene match: 11. This CDR3 is built from 16 residues. CDR3 bases: TGTGCCAGCTCAGCTTACAGGGGGAAGGGGGACACTGAAGCTTTCTTT. Translated, it gives CASSAYRGKGDTEAFF.

The chain is built from TRBV5-1 and TRBJ1-5; 7 bases align to TRBD1. CDR1 SGHRS and CDR2 YFSETQ come from the germline V gene. Germline trimming cut 1 base from V and 6 bases from J; bases unmatched to any gene: 4. The CDR3 totals 14 residues. The CDR3 is CASSLWSGGQPQHF. Written as DNA, the CDR3 is TGCGCCAGCAGCTTGTGGTCAGGGGGTCAGCCCCAGCATTTT.

This chain joins TRBV11-2 and TRBJ2-7; possibly TRBD2 for D (5 bases). Trimming stripped 0 bases from V and 2 bases from J, with 8 bases between. The CDR3 spans 14 residues. Germline V gene sequence: CDR1 SGHAT, CDR2 FQNNGV. CDR3 nucleotide sequence: TGTGCCAGCAGCTTAGACGGAGGAGCCTACGAGCAGTACTTC. It specifies CASSLDGGAYEQYF.

This chain uses TRBV6-5 with TRBJ2-1; D might be TRBD2 (6 bases). The V and J ends lost 0 bases and 9 bases respectively, with 9 bases between them. This CDR3 comprises 13 residues. Per the germline V gene, CDR1 is MNHEY and CDR2 is SVGAGI. CDR3 in DNA: TGTGCCAGCAGTTACTCGGGGACTCCTGAGCAGTTCTTC. Translating gives CASSYSGTPEQFF.

This rearrangement joins TRBV29-1 to TRBJ2-2, with 7 bases that match TRBD1. The CDR3 covers 14 residues. V gave up 7 bases and J gave up 8 bases; unmatched junction bases: 13. The germline CDR1 and CDR2 sequences are SQVTM and ANQGSEA. The CDR3 region is CSASETGIYGELFF. Written as DNA, the CDR3 is TGCAGCGCCTCCGAGACAGGGATTTATGGGGAGCTGTTTTTT.

The chain combines TRBV19 with TRBJ1-5; TRBD1 is a possible D gene (5 bases). The CDR3 sequence is 16 residues long. From germline, CDR1 is LNHDA and CDR2 SQIVND (reference sequence). V dropped 5 bases and J dropped 1 base, with 15 bases sitting between them. The CDR3, as DNA: TGTGCCAGTAGTCCCCGGGGGGAACAAAGCAATCAGCCCCAGCATTTT. It translates to CASSPRGEQSNQPQHF.

V usage is TRBV18 and J usage is TRBJ1-3; 7 bases agree with TRBD1. The CDR3 consists of 15 residues. Germline values: CDR1 KGHSH, CDR2 LQKENI. V shed 0 bases and J 4 bases; nucleotides not matched to a gene: 3. CDR3 residues: CASSPPGTAGNTIYF. CDR3 bases: TGTGCCAGCTCACCACCCGGGACAGCAGGAAACACCATATATTTT.

The chain recombines TRBV5-1 with TRBJ2-5, with a possible D match to TRBD1 (6 bases). This CDR3 contains 14 residues. V was cut by 3 bases and J by 5 bases, with 14 bases left in between. Per germline, CDR1 SGHRS and CDR2 YFSETQ. This chain's CDR3 is CASSSAGAQETQYF. The CDR3 DNA is TGCGCCAGCAGCTCGGCAGGGGCTCAGGAGACCCAGTACTTC.

This clone appeared once. CDR3 amino acids: CASENNRVDNSPLHF. In DNA, the CDR3 is TGTGCCAGCGAAAACAACAGGGTTGATAATTCACCCCTCCACTTT. This sequence joins TRBV28 and TRBJ1-6; the D gene is possibly TRBD1 (6 bases). The germline V gene encodes CDR1 MDHEN and CDR2 SYDVKM. CDR3 length equals 15 residues. Between the trimmed V and J ends, which lost 8 bases and 5 bases, there was a span of 16 bases.

This clone has a single count. The chain joins TRBV5-1 to TRBJ1-4; no clear D gene. The germline V gene encodes CDR1 SGHRS and CDR2 YFSETQ. V lost 3 bases and J 6 bases, leaving 15 bases between the germline ends. The length of the CDR3 is 15 residues. DNA for the CDR3: TGCGCCAGCAGCTCGACTCCTCGGCCGGATGAAAAACTGTTTTTT. This encodes CASSSTPRPDEKLFF.

The CDR3 spells CASSRIRRGSWVPQHF. The CDR3 DNA follows: TGTGCCAGCAGCCGCATCAGGCGGGGGTCGTGGGTGCCCCAGCATTTT. The gene calls are TRBV7-8 and TRBJ1-5; D possibly corresponds to TRBD1 (5 bases). Germline CDR1 reads SGHVS; CDR2 reads FQNEAQ. V gave up 5 bases and J gave up 9 bases, with 23 bases separating them. The CDR3 has 16 amino acids.

The gene calls are TRBV4-3 and TRBJ2-6; D might be TRBD1 (6 bases). There are 20 residues in the CDR3. The germline gives CDR1 LGHNA, CDR2 YSLEER. Trimming took off 5 bases at V and 0 bases at J, with 23 bases between the two ends. CDR3 bases: TGCGCCAGCAGCAGGGGATTAAGACAGGAGTCTGGCTCTGGGGCCAACGTCCTGACTTTC. It yields the protein CASSRGLRQESGSGANVLTF.

As regards this clone: Relative to the germline gene, one junction end is altered; a read error may explain this. V is TRBV7-2 and J is TRBJ1-1; D is undetermined. Germline assignment: CDR1 SGHTA and CDR2 FQGNSA. CDR3 size: 12 residues. Here the CDR3 DNA reads TGTGCCAGCACCTTATCAGGTTTAGAAGCTTTCTTT. Protein: CASTLSGLEAFF.

V usage is TRBV27 and J usage is TRBJ2-3; TRBD2 matches 13 bases. Trimming at V came to 5 bases and at J to 1 base, leaving 3 bases not matched to a gene. Germline loops: CDR1 MNHEY, CDR2 SMNVEV (reference sequence). CDR3 length equals 16 residues. CDR3 sequence (DNA): TGTGCCAGCAGTCCCGGGACTAGCGGGGGCACAGATACGCAGTATTTT. It specifies CASSPGTSGGTDTQYF.

The gene calls are TRBV5-1 and TRBJ2-5; TRBD2 matches 7 bases. V shed 0 bases and J 7 bases; nucleotides not matched to a gene: 6. Germline CDR1 is SGHRS and CDR2 is YFSETQ. The CDR3 covers 14 residues. CDR3 nucleotides: TGCGCCAGCAGCTTGGCCCTAGGGGAGGGGACCCAGTACTTC. Its protein product is CASSLALGEGTQYF.

Remarks on this clone: The identical CDR3 is also encoded by other nucleotide sequences in the sample. The chain couples TRBV3-1 (or the pseudogene TRBV3-2) to TRBJ2-7; weak D call: TRBD1 (6 bases). This CDR3 spans 16 amino acids. Germline CDR1 is LGHDT and CDR2 is YNNKEL (reference sequence). Trimming pared 0 bases from V and 7 bases from J, leaving 19 bases between. CDR3 loop: CASSQDFSGSDREQYF. CDR3 DNA sequence: TGTGCCAGCAGCCAAGATTTCTCCGGCAGCGACAGGGAGCAGTACTTC.

V gene TRBV6-5 combines with J gene TRBJ2-1; TRBD2 is a possible D gene (6 bases). Trimming pared 6 bases from V and 9 bases from J, leaving 18 bases between. Germline V gene data show CDR1 as MNHEY and CDR2 as SVGAGI. The CDR3 has 14 residues. Here the CDR3 reads CASSGGAGVAEQFF. DNA for the CDR3: TGTGCCAGCAGCGGCGGGGCGGGCGTCGCTGAGCAGTTCTTC.

The CDR3 sequence: CASSRQGSGANVLTF. CDR3 bases: TGTGCCAGCAGTCGACAGGGGTCTGGGGCCAACGTCCTGACTTTC. The V call is TRBV28, the J call TRBJ2-6; the match to TRBD1 covers 8 bases. With 5 bases clipped from V and 1 base from J, the junction kept 1 base outside the gene matches. The CDR3 totals 15 residues. Germline loops: CDR1 MDHEN, CDR2 SYDVKM.